The rows below give T cell receptor beta chains drawn from one sample of a study of T-cell memory formation after mild COVID-19. TCRdb independently ran MiXCR on the 5' RACE reads; one entry per CDR3 protein. The sample lists 40,000 to 45,000 distinct CDR3 sequences; 6% to 9.5% were seen once. Input material: PBMCs or a T cell subset sorted from them (not recorded which). These receptors were obtained from a man aged 18 to 29 who had mild COVID-19 (a few samples of this study predate the infection). Cell type and time point are not known. Each CDR3 is given with its conserved first and last residue. Some rows have no size entry. The others give once, few or many, or a class for an expanded clone.

v_call: TRBV20-1; j_call: TRBJ2-3; clone_size: NA; cdr3_aa: CSARDLASGGEADTQYF
v_call: TRBV18; j_call: TRBJ1-1; clone_size: few; cdr3_aa: CASSPPSGSKSTEAFF
v_call: TRBV7-9; j_call: TRBJ2-1; clone_size: many; cdr3_aa: CASSMGGDSYNEQFF
v_call: TRBV11-2; j_call: TRBJ2-1; clone_size: NA; cdr3_aa: CASSWGGRGEQFF
v_call: TRBV20-1; j_call: TRBJ2-4; clone_size: many; cdr3_aa: CSASYRDRGNIQYF
v_call: TRBV12-3/TRBV12-4; j_call: TRBJ1-1; clone_size: few; cdr3_aa: CASSLPQGEVTEAFF
v_call: TRBV11-2; j_call: TRBJ2-3; clone_size: NA; cdr3_aa: CASSLVRGASDTQYF
v_call: TRBV6-2/TRBV6-3; j_call: TRBJ2-6; clone_size: few; cdr3_aa: CASSRSRDRWTGANVLTF
v_call: TRBV7-3; j_call: TRBJ2-2; clone_size: many; cdr3_aa: CASSLDRGELFF
v_call: TRBV20-1; j_call: TRBJ1-5; clone_size: NA; cdr3_aa: CSARDAGYSNQPQHF
v_call: TRBV7-2; j_call: TRBJ2-5; clone_size: many; cdr3_aa: CASSLLGRPPETQYF
v_call: TRBV3-1; j_call: TRBJ2-5; clone_size: NA; cdr3_aa: CASSQGIAGAGETQYF
v_call: TRBV12-3/TRBV12-4; j_call: TRBJ1-2; clone_size: many; cdr3_aa: CASSLQGFNYGYTF
v_call: TRBV5-1; j_call: TRBJ1-5; clone_size: NA; cdr3_aa: CASSPSGGGFNQPQHF
v_call: TRBV21-1; j_call: TRBJ1-1; clone_size: NA; cdr3_aa: CASSKGNRETFF
v_call: TRBV5-1; j_call: TRBJ2-5; clone_size: NA; cdr3_aa: CASSPSVTATGETQYF
v_call: TRBV6-2/TRBV6-3; j_call: TRBJ2-3; clone_size: few; cdr3_aa: CASSYLDTQYF
v_call: TRBV7-2; j_call: TRBJ1-5; clone_size: NA; cdr3_aa: CASTQFGQPQHF
v_call: TRBV7-9; j_call: TRBJ1-5; clone_size: few; cdr3_aa: CASWPGTGGFQPQHF
v_call: TRBV7-2; j_call: TRBJ2-3; clone_size: many; cdr3_aa: CASSLASSRSDTQYF
v_call: TRBV7-9; j_call: TRBJ2-7; clone_size: many; cdr3_aa: CASSPYYEQYF
v_call: TRBV7-9; j_call: TRBJ1-1; clone_size: many; cdr3_aa: CASSSPLFWGTEAFF
v_call: TRBV20-1; j_call: TRBJ2-1; clone_size: NA; cdr3_aa: CSAREDRLSYNEQFF
v_call: TRBV11-2; j_call: TRBJ1-6; clone_size: many; cdr3_aa: CASSLDSERAGNSPLHF
v_call: TRBV4-3; j_call: TRBJ2-3; clone_size: NA; cdr3_aa: CASTQARGLGDTQYF
v_call: TRBV2; j_call: TRBJ2-7; clone_size: NA; cdr3_aa: CASSGFSQGPGFF
v_call: TRBV10-3; j_call: TRBJ2-3; clone_size: many; cdr3_aa: CAISGWEHTDTQYF
v_call: TRBV12-3/TRBV12-4; j_call: TRBJ2-7; clone_size: NA; cdr3_aa: CASVLGTGEQYF
v_call: TRBV4-1; j_call: TRBJ1-3; clone_size: NA; cdr3_aa: CASSQGPPGGASGNTIYF
v_call: TRBV4-3; j_call: TRBJ2-7; clone_size: NA; cdr3_aa: CASSQGRGSSYEQYF
v_call: TRBV11-2; j_call: TRBJ1-4; clone_size: NA; cdr3_aa: CASSLEGGAGVFF
v_call: TRBV27; j_call: TRBJ1-4; clone_size: NA; cdr3_aa: CASSLSNDRMNNEKLFF
v_call: TRBV7-9; j_call: TRBJ1-5; clone_size: few; cdr3_aa: CASSLTDQPQHF
v_call: TRBV25-1; j_call: TRBJ2-1; clone_size: NA; cdr3_aa: CASSTGTYEQFF
v_call: TRBV5-1; j_call: TRBJ2-1; clone_size: few; cdr3_aa: CASGDREQFF
v_call: TRBV29-1; j_call: TRBJ2-5; clone_size: medium-sized; cdr3_aa: CSVDRGTETQYF
v_call: TRBV20-1; j_call: TRBJ1-6; clone_size: NA; cdr3_aa: CSASRLGDRDNSPLHF
v_call: TRBV20-1; j_call: TRBJ1-2; clone_size: few; cdr3_aa: CSARRQDGSYGYTF
v_call: TRBV6-2/TRBV6-3; j_call: TRBJ1-1; clone_size: NA; cdr3_aa: CASSYSMTGGGFF
v_call: TRBV7-9; j_call: TRBJ1-1; clone_size: once; cdr3_aa: CASSPGGTAGNTEAFF
v_call: TRBV2; j_call: TRBJ1-5; clone_size: few; cdr3_aa: CASQEAGQPQHF
v_call: TRBV30; j_call: TRBJ2-5; clone_size: NA; cdr3_aa: CAWRPGGKTQYF
v_call: TRBV2; j_call: TRBJ2-3; clone_size: NA; cdr3_aa: CASSEGTSGAGEDTQYF
v_call: TRBV5-1; j_call: TRBJ1-2; clone_size: many; cdr3_aa: CASSRGEGGRQNYGYTF
v_call: TRBV6-5; j_call: TRBJ1-2; clone_size: NA; cdr3_aa: CASSYGFRGGYTF
v_call: TRBV7-9; j_call: TRBJ1-2; clone_size: few; cdr3_aa: CASSSGGGTNYGYTF
v_call: TRBV10-3; j_call: TRBJ1-2; clone_size: few; cdr3_aa: CATATGNYGYTF
v_call: TRBV7-9; j_call: TRBJ2-4; clone_size: NA; cdr3_aa: CASSSRTGNIQYF
v_call: TRBV2; j_call: TRBJ2-3; clone_size: NA; cdr3_aa: CASIYRGRTDTQYF
v_call: TRBV6-2/TRBV6-3; j_call: TRBJ2-3; clone_size: many; cdr3_aa: CASSHPRGYTDTQYF
v_call: TRBV20-1; j_call: TRBJ1-1; clone_size: NA; cdr3_aa: CSAPRSSGASTEAFF
v_call: TRBV5-8; j_call: TRBJ1-5; clone_size: NA; cdr3_aa: CASSFTGHSNQPQHF
v_call: TRBV5-1; j_call: TRBJ2-5; clone_size: many; cdr3_aa: CASRPGLAGIGTLETQYF
v_call: TRBV5-6; j_call: TRBJ1-2; clone_size: NA; cdr3_aa: CASSWGGRRYGYTF
v_call: TRBV12-3/TRBV12-4; j_call: TRBJ1-5; clone_size: few; cdr3_aa: CASSRTTKSPQHF